This is a list of T cell receptor beta chains from one sample in a study of blood T cell repertoires in COVID-19. The table came from immunoSEQ multiplex PCR; TCRdb's copy has only in-frame clones and leaves some out. The sample holds tens of thousands of clones, roughly 80% seen once. The sequenced sample consisted of peripheral blood. These receptors were collected from a human donor in a cohort sampled during active COVID-19. Each CDR3 is given with its conserved first and last residue. Fields, in order: clone size, J gene, D gene, V gene, CDR3 DNA, CDR3 protein. The D gene is left open where the match is weak. For some rows the clone size is stated as once, few or many, or as a class when expanded; others skip it.

clone size: NA
J gene: TRBJ2-2
D gene: TRBD2
V gene: TRBV6-2/TRBV6-3
CDR3 DNA: TGTGCCAGCAGTTACCCCCTAGCGGGGGGTGCCGGGGAGCTGTTTTTT
CDR3 protein: CASSYPLAGGAGELFF

clone size: NA
J gene: TRBJ2-1
D gene: TRBD2
V gene: TRBV2
CDR3 DNA: TGTGCCAGCCGAGGTAGTCTAGCGGGGGGCAGTGAGCAGTTCTTC
CDR3 protein: CASRGSLAGGSEQFF

clone size: NA
J gene: TRBJ2-1
D gene: NA
V gene: TRBV18
CDR3 DNA: TGTGCCAGCTCACCCTTTAGCAATGAGCAGTTCTTC
CDR3 protein: CASSPFSNEQFF

clone size: NA
J gene: TRBJ2-1
D gene: NA
V gene: TRBV5-1
CDR3 DNA: TGCGCCAGCAGTTATACAGCTACGAGCTCCTACAATGAGCAGTTCTTC
CDR3 protein: CASSYTATSSYNEQFF

clone size: NA
J gene: TRBJ1-2
D gene: NA
V gene: TRBV7-2
CDR3 DNA: TGTGCCAGCAGCTCCAAAAGCGGGTACTATGGCTACACCTTC
CDR3 protein: CASSSKSGYYGYTF

clone size: once
J gene: TRBJ1-2
D gene: NA
V gene: TRBV5-6
CDR3 DNA: TGTGCCAGCAGAACCCAGACAGGCCCTAACGTCTACACCTTC
CDR3 protein: CASRTQTGPNVYTF

clone size: NA
J gene: TRBJ1-6
D gene: NA
V gene: TRBV19
CDR3 DNA: TGTGCCAGTACCCCAGGGCCTACGCATTCACCCCTCCACTTT
CDR3 protein: CASTPGPTHSPLHF

clone size: NA
J gene: TRBJ1-4
D gene: NA
V gene: TRBV7-2
CDR3 DNA: TGTGCCAGCAGCCTACAGGGTGGGAACGATGAAAAACTGTTTTTT
CDR3 protein: CASSLQGGNDEKLFF

clone size: NA
J gene: TRBJ2-5
D gene: TRBD2
V gene: TRBV2
CDR3 DNA: TGTGCCAGCAGTGGCCCTAGCGGGGGGTCCCAAGAGACCCAGTACTTC
CDR3 protein: CASSGPSGGSQETQYF

clone size: NA
J gene: TRBJ1-6
D gene: NA
V gene: TRBV18
CDR3 DNA: TGTGCCAGCTCACCGGGGAGGGCCGCCTATAATTCACCCCTCCACTTT
CDR3 protein: CASSPGRAAYNSPLHF

clone size: NA
J gene: TRBJ2-3
D gene: TRBD1
V gene: TRBV10-3
CDR3 DNA: TGTGCCATCAGTGAGCCTGACAGGGGGCTCTTTACGGATACGCAGTATTTT
CDR3 protein: CAISEPDRGLFTDTQYF

clone size: NA
J gene: TRBJ2-7
D gene: NA
V gene: TRBV10-3
CDR3 DNA: TGTGCCATCAGTGAGTCGAACAGCCACGAGCAGTACTTC
CDR3 protein: CAISESNSHEQYF

clone size: NA
J gene: TRBJ2-3
D gene: TRBD2
V gene: TRBV9
CDR3 DNA: TGTGCCAGCACCACCGGGGGGGCATCTAGCACAGATACGCAGTATTTT
CDR3 protein: CASTTGGASSTDTQYF

clone size: NA
J gene: TRBJ2-7
D gene: TRBD1
V gene: TRBV7-9
CDR3 DNA: TGTGCCAGCAGCCCACCTCGGACAGGTCCCTACGAGCAGTACTTC
CDR3 protein: CASSPPRTGPYEQYF

clone size: NA
J gene: TRBJ2-5
D gene: TRBD2
V gene: TRBV5-1
CDR3 DNA: TGCGCCAGCAGCCCAGGACTAGCGGGAACTCAAGAGACCCAGTACTTC
CDR3 protein: CASSPGLAGTQETQYF

clone size: NA
J gene: TRBJ1-1
D gene: NA
V gene: TRBV4-1
CDR3 DNA: TGCGCCAGCAGCCACGCTCGACAGGCCAACCTGAGAGCTTTCTTT
CDR3 protein: CASSHARQANLRAFF

clone size: NA
J gene: TRBJ2-5
D gene: TRBD2
V gene: TRBV7-6
CDR3 DNA: TGTGCCAGCAGCTTAGTCTTCCGGGGGGAAGAGACCCAGTACTTC
CDR3 protein: CASSLVFRGEETQYF

clone size: NA
J gene: TRBJ1-5
D gene: NA
V gene: TRBV5-1
CDR3 DNA: TGCGCCAGCAGCTCGACAGGATTGGGGGGCAATCAGCCCCAGCATTTT
CDR3 protein: CASSSTGLGGNQPQHF

clone size: NA
J gene: TRBJ1-2
D gene: NA
V gene: TRBV7-2
CDR3 DNA: TGTGCCGCTCATAGAGGTAGCAGGGCGGATGGCTACACCTTC
CDR3 protein: CAAHRGSRADGYTF

clone size: NA
J gene: TRBJ2-7
D gene: NA
V gene: TRBV2
CDR3 DNA: TGTGCCAGCAATTTTCGGCAGGGGGGTTACGAGCAGTACTTC
CDR3 protein: CASNFRQGGYEQYF

clone size: NA
J gene: TRBJ2-7
D gene: NA
V gene: TRBV2
CDR3 DNA: TGTGCCAGCAGTGAAGCGCTTCGGTCAGGTGGATTGTATGGGCAGTACTTC
CDR3 protein: CASSEALRSGGLYGQYF

clone size: NA
J gene: TRBJ1-6
D gene: NA
V gene: TRBV5-1
CDR3 DNA: TGCGCCAGCAGCTTGGACAGGGCCTATAATTCACCCCTCCACTTT
CDR3 protein: CASSLDRAYNSPLHF

clone size: NA
J gene: TRBJ2-5
D gene: TRBD1
V gene: TRBV5-6
CDR3 DNA: TGTGCCAGCAGCGGGACAGGGGCCGAAGGGGAGACCCAGTACTTC
CDR3 protein: CASSGTGAEGETQYF

clone size: NA
J gene: TRBJ2-2
D gene: TRBD2
V gene: TRBV27
CDR3 DNA: TGTGCCAGCAGTTTTCTAGCGGGGGGCAAAACCGGGGAGCTGTTTTTT
CDR3 protein: CASSFLAGGKTGELFF

clone size: NA
J gene: TRBJ2-7
D gene: NA
V gene: TRBV7-9
CDR3 DNA: TGTGCCAGCAGCTTTGGGGCAGGGTACGAGCAGTACTTC
CDR3 protein: CASSFGAGYEQYF

clone size: NA
J gene: TRBJ1-1
D gene: NA
V gene: TRBV6-5
CDR3 DNA: TGTGCCAGCAGTTACCCAGGACAGTCAGCTTTCTTT
CDR3 protein: CASSYPGQSAFF

clone size: few
J gene: TRBJ1-2
D gene: NA
V gene: TRBV18
CDR3 DNA: TGTGCCAGCTCACCTACGCAGGGATCCTATGGCTACACCTTC
CDR3 protein: CASSPTQGSYGYTF

clone size: once
J gene: TRBJ2-7
D gene: NA
V gene: TRBV20-1
CDR3 DNA: TGCAGTGCTAGAGATCAGTGGGAGCAGTACTTC
CDR3 protein: CSARDQWEQYF

clone size: NA
J gene: TRBJ1-1
D gene: TRBD1
V gene: TRBV30
CDR3 DNA: TGTGCCTGGAGTGGACAGGGTATAGGTTTAGGCACTGAAGCTTTCTTT
CDR3 protein: CAWSGQGIGLGTEAFF

clone size: NA
J gene: TRBJ1-3
D gene: NA
V gene: TRBV7-9
CDR3 DNA: TGTGCCAGCAGCTTAAGCCGCCAACGCTCTGGAAACACCATATATTTT
CDR3 protein: CASSLSRQRSGNTIYF

clone size: NA
J gene: TRBJ2-5
D gene: NA
V gene: TRBV11-3
CDR3 DNA: TGTGCCAGCAGCCCCCGGAGAGGCGGGGGCCTGGGTGGAGAGACCCAGTACTTC
CDR3 protein: CASSPRRGGGLGGETQYF

clone size: NA
J gene: TRBJ1-5
D gene: NA
V gene: TRBV19
CDR3 DNA: TGTGCCAGTAGCCCCCAGTCAGGGAACAATCAGCCCCAGCATTTT
CDR3 protein: CASSPQSGNNQPQHF

clone size: NA
J gene: TRBJ2-1
D gene: TRBD1
V gene: TRBV4-1
CDR3 DNA: TGCGCCAGCAGCCAAGAGGGGACAGGGGGCAGGAGCAATGAGCAGTTCTTC
CDR3 protein: CASSQEGTGGRSNEQFF

clone size: NA
J gene: TRBJ1-1
D gene: TRBD1
V gene: TRBV6-6
CDR3 DNA: TGTGCCAGCAGCTACGACAGGGGAGTCACTGAAGCTTTCTTT
CDR3 protein: CASSYDRGVTEAFF

clone size: NA
J gene: TRBJ2-7
D gene: NA
V gene: TRBV11-2
CDR3 DNA: TGTGCCAGCAGCTTAGGGCTTCCCAACGAGCAGTACTTC
CDR3 protein: CASSLGLPNEQYF

clone size: few
J gene: TRBJ1-5
D gene: NA
V gene: TRBV2
CDR3 DNA: TGTGCCAGCAGTCTGACAGCCTTGGGTAGCAATCAGCCCCAGCATTTT
CDR3 protein: CASSLTALGSNQPQHF

clone size: once
J gene: TRBJ2-3
D gene: TRBD2
V gene: TRBV5-1
CDR3 DNA: TGCGCCAGCATCCGCGGGGGTAGCACAGATACGCAGTATTTT
CDR3 protein: CASIRGGSTDTQYF

clone size: NA
J gene: TRBJ2-7
D gene: TRBD1
V gene: TRBV5-1
CDR3 DNA: TGCGCCAGCAGCTCCTACCGGGACAGGAGCTCCTACGAGCAGTACTTC
CDR3 protein: CASSSYRDRSSYEQYF

clone size: NA
J gene: TRBJ2-4
D gene: NA
V gene: TRBV19
CDR3 DNA: TGTGCCAGTAGTATAGGGGGGGTAGATGAGGACATTCAGTACTTC
CDR3 protein: CASSIGGVDEDIQYF

clone size: NA
J gene: TRBJ1-4
D gene: TRBD1
V gene: TRBV18
CDR3 DNA: TGTGCCAGCTCGGAACGGACAGGGGGTCCCAATGAAAAACTGTTTTTT
CDR3 protein: CASSERTGGPNEKLFF

clone size: NA
J gene: TRBJ1-5
D gene: NA
V gene: TRBV2
CDR3 DNA: TGTGCCAGCAGTGTGGAACAGGGCGGGGGGCCCCAGCATTTT
CDR3 protein: CASSVEQGGGPQHF

clone size: NA
J gene: TRBJ2-7
D gene: NA
V gene: TRBV27
CDR3 DNA: TGTGCCAGCAGTTCCCGATTGGCCGAGCAGTACTTC
CDR3 protein: CASSSRLAEQYF

clone size: NA
J gene: TRBJ2-6
D gene: NA
V gene: TRBV5-1
CDR3 DNA: TGCGCCAGTACCCGAACAGGGACCAGAACCTCTGGGGCCAACGTCCTGACTTTC
CDR3 protein: CASTRTGTRTSGANVLTF